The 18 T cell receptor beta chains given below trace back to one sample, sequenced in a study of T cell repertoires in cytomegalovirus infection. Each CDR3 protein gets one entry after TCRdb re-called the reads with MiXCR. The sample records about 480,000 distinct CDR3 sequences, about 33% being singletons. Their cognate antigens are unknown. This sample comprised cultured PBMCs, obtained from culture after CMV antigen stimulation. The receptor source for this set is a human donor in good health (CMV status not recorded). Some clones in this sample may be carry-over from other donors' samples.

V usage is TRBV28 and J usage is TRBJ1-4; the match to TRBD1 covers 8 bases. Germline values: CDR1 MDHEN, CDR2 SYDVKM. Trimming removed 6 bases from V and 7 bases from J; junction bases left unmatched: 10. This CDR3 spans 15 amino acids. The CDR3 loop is CASSASGQVFEKLFF. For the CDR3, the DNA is TGTGCCAGCAGCGCCTCGGGACAGGTCTTTGAAAAACTGTTTTTT. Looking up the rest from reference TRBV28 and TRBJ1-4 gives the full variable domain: DVKVTQSSRYLVKRTGEKVFLECVQDMDHENMFWYRQDPGLGLRLIYFSYDVKMKEKGDIPEGYSVSREKKERFSLILESASTNQTSMYLCASSASGQVFEKLFFGSGTQLSVL.

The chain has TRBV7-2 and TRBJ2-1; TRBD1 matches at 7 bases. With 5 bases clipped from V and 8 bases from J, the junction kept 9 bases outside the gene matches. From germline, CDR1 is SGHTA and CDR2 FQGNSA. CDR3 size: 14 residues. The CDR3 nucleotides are TGTGCCAGCAGCCAAGGACAGGTTAGGTATGAGCAGTTCTTC. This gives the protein CASSQGQVRYEQFF.

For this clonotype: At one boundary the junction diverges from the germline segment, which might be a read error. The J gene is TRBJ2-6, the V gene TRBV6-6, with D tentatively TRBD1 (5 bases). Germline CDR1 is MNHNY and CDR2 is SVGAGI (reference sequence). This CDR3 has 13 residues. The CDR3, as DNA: TGTGCCAGCAGTAACTCTGGGGCCGACGTCCTGACTTTC. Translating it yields CASSNSGADVLTF.

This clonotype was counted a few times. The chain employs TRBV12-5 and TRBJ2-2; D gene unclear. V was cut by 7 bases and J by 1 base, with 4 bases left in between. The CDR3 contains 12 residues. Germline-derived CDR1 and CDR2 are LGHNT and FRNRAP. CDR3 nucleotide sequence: TGTGCTAGTGAACGGAACACCGGGGAGCTGTTTTTT. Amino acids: CASERNTGELFF. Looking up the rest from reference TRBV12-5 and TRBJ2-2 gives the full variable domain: DARVTQTPRHKVTEMGQEVTMRCQPILGHNTVFWYRQTMMQGLELLAYFRNRAPLDDSGMPKDRFSAEMPDATLATLKIQPSEPRDSAVYFCASERNTGELFFGEGSRLTVL.

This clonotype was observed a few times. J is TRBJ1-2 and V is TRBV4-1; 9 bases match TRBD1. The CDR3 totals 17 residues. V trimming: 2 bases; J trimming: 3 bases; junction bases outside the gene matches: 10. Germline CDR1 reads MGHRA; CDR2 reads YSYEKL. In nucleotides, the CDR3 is TGCGCCAGCAGCCAACGTACTACAGGGGGCCGGGACTATGGCTACACCTTC. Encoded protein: CASSQRTTGGRDYGYTF.

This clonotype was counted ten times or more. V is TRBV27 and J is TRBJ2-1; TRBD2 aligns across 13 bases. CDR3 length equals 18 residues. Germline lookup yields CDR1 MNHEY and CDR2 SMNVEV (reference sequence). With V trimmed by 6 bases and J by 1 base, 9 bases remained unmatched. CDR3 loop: CASRPTSGRANSYNEQFF. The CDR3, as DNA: TGTGCCAGCAGACCCACTAGCGGGAGGGCCAATTCCTACAATGAGCAGTTCTTC.

CDR3 amino acids: CASSHHRGLTGNTIYF. In nucleotides, the CDR3 is TGTGCCAGCAGCCACCACAGGGGGTTGACTGGAAACACCATATATTTT. The V and J genes are TRBV7-9 and TRBJ1-3; 8 nucleotides match TRBD1. The length of the CDR3 is 16 residues. CDR1 SEHNR and CDR2 FQNEAQ come from the germline V gene (reference sequence). J gave up 2 bases and V 5 bases, and 8 bases lay outside the gene matches.

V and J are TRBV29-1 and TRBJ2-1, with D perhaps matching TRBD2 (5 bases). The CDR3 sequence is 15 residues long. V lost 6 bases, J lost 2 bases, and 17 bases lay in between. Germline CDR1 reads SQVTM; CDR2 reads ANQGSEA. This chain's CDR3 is CSVEKDSLPYNEQFF. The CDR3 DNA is TGCAGCGTGGAGAAGGACTCCCTCCCCTACAATGAGCAGTTCTTC.

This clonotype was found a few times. The CDR3 sequence is CASNGGGTDTQYF. CDR3 nucleotides: TGTGCCAGCAACGGGGGGGGCACAGATACGCAGTATTTT. The chain has TRBV6-1 and TRBJ2-3; 8 nucleotides line up with TRBD2. This CDR3 is 13 amino acids long. The J segment lost 1 base and the V segment lost 7 bases, leaving 1 base of the junction unmatched. Germline V lookup: CDR1 MNHNS, CDR2 SASEGT.

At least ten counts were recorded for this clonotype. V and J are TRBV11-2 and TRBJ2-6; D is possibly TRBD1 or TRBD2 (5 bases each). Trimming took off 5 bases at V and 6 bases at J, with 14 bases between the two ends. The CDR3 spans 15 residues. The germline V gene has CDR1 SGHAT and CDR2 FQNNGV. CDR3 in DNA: TGTGCCAGCAGCCCCGGGACGCCTGCGGCCAACGTCCTGACTTTC. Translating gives CASSPGTPAANVLTF. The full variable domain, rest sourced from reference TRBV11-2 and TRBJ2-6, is EAGVAQSPRYKIIEKRQSVAFWCNPISGHATLYWYQQILGQGPKLLIQFQNNGVVDDSQLPKDRFSAERLKGVDSTLKIQPAKLEDSAVYLCASSPGTPAANVLTFGAGSRLTVL.

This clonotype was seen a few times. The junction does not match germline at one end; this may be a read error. In DNA form, the CDR3 reads TGTGCTAGCAGCCCCCTGAGCCGGGATACGCAGTATTTT. Translation: CASSPLSRDTQYF. This sequence joins TRBV7-7 and TRBJ2-3; no clear D. Germline assignment: CDR1 SSHAT and CDR2 FNYEAQ (reference sequence). This CDR3 comprises 13 residues.

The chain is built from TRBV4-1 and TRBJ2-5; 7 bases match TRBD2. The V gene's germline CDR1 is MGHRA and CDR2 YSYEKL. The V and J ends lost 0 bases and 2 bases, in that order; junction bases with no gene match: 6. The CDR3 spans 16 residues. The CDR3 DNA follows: TGCGCCAGCAGCCAAGATTCAGCGGGACCGCAAGAGACCCAGTACTTC. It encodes CASSQDSAGPQETQYF.

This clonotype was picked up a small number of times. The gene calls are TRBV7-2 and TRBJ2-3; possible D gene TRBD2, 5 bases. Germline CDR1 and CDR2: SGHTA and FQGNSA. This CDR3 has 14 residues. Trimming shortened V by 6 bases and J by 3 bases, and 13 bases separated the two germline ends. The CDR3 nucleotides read TGTGCCAGCAGTCCTGGGGTAGCGACAGATACGCAGTATTTT. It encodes CASSPGVATDTQYF.

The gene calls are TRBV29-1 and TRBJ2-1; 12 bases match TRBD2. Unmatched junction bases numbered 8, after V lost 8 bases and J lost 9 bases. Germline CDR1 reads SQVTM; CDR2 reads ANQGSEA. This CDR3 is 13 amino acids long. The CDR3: CSSGLAGMGEQFF. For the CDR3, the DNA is TGCAGCAGTGGACTAGCGGGGATGGGTGAGCAGTTCTTC.

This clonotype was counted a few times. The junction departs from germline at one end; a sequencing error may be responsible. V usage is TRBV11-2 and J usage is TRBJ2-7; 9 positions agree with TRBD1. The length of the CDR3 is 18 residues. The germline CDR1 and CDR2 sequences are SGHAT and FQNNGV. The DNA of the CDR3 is TGTGCCAGCAGCCTAGAGTTGGGACAGGGTACGTTTGCCTACGAGCAGTACTTC. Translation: CASSLELGQGTFAYEQYF.

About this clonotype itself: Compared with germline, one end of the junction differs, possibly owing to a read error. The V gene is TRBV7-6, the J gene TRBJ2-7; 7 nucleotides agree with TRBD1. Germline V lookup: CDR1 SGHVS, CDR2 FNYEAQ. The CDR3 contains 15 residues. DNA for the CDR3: TGTGCCAGCAGCCCCCGGGACAGTAGTTCGTACGAGCAGTACTTT. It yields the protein CASSPRDSSSYEQYF.

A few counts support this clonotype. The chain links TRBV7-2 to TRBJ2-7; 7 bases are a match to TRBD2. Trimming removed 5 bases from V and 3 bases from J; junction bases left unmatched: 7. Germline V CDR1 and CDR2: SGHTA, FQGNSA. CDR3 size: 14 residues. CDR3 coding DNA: TGTGCCAGCAGCCCCCCTAGCGGCATCTACGAGCAGTACTTC. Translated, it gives CASSPPSGIYEQYF.

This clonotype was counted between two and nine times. The chain's CDR3 is CAISESGGLAKNIQYF. In DNA form, the CDR3 reads TGTGCCATCAGTGAGTCGGGGGGACTAGCCAAAAACATTCAGTACTTC. The V and J genes are TRBV10-3 and TRBJ2-4, with D perhaps matching TRBD2 (6 bases). The V and J ends lost 0 bases and 0 bases respectively, with 9 bases between them. CDR1 ENHRY and CDR2 SYGVKD come from the germline V gene. This CDR3 contains 16 residues.